This T cell receptor (beta chain) was obtained from a study of PD-L1 blockade in urothelial cancer. For the study at large: About 90% of the roughly 29 patients were males with bladder-origin urothelial cancer. Treatment start was followed by blood analysis at 3 weeks (second dose) and again at 6 weeks.

The germline V and J ends were trimmed by 2 bases and 2 bases, with 8 bases remaining between them. Germline lookup yields CDR1 SGDLS and CDR2 YYNGEE. This CDR3 is 14 amino acids long. Repertoires were generated with immunoSEQ multiplex PCR, while TCRdb's copy carries only in-frame clones and drops some. The sample lists about 110,000 clones, approximately 85% occurring once. The chain links TRBV9 to TRBJ2-1; possible D gene TRBD2, 6 bases. The starting material was PBMCs, obtained around atezolizumab (anti-PD-L1) treatment. The TCR originated in a man aged 50 to 59 with urothelial cancer. CDR3 loop: CASSVRDAYNEQFF. The CDR3 DNA follows: TGTGCCAGCAGCGTGCGGGACGCCTACAATGAGCAGTTCTTC. Looking up the rest from reference TRBV9 and TRBJ2-1 gives the full variable domain: DSGVTQTPKHLITATGQRVTLRCSPRSGDLSVYWYQQSLDQGLQFLIQYYNGEERAKGNILERFSAQQFPDLHSELNLSSLELGDSALYFCASSVRDAYNEQFFGPGTRLTVL.